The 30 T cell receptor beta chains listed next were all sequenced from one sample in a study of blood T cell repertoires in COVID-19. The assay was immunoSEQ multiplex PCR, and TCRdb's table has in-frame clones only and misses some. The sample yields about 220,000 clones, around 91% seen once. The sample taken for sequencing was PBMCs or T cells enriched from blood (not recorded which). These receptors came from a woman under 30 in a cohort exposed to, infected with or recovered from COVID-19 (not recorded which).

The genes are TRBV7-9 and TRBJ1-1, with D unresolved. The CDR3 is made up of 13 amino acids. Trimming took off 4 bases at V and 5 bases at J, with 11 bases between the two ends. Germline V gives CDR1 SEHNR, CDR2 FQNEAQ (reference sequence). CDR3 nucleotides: TGTGCCAGCAGCTCCTCTGGAGGGACTGAAGCTTTCTTT. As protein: CASSSSGGTEAFF. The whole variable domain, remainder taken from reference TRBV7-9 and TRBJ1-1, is DTGVSQNPRHKITKRGQNVTFRCDPISEHNRLYWYRQTLGQGPEFLTYFQNEAQLEKSRLLSDRFSAERPKGSFSTLEIQRTEQGDSAMYLCASSSSGGTEAFFGQGTRLTVV.

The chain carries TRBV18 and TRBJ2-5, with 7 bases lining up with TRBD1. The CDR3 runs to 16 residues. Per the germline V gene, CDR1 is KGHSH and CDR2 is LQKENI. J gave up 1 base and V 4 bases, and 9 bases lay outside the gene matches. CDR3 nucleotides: TGTGCCAGCTCACAAGGGACAGTGGGTAGCCAAGAGACCCAGTACTTC. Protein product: CASSQGTVGSQETQYF.

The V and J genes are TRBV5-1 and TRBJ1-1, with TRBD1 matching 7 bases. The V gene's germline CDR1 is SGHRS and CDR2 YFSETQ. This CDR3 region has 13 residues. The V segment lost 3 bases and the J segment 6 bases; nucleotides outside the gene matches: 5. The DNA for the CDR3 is TGCGCCAGCAGCTCAACCCAGGGGGCTGAAGCTTTCTTT. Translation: CASSSTQGAEAFF.

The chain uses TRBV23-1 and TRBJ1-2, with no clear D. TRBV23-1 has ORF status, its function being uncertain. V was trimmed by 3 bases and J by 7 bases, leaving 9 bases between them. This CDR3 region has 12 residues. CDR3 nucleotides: TGCGCCAGCAGTCAGCGGTCCTGTGGCTACACCTTC. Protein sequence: CASSQRSCGYTF.

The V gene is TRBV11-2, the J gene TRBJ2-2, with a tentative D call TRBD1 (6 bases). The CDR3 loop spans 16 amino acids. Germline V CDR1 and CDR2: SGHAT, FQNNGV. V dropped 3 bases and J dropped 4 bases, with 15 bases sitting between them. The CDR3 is CASSFHRVGGTGELFF. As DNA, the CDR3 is TGTGCCAGCAGCTTCCACAGGGTTGGCGGCACCGGGGAGCTGTTTTTT.

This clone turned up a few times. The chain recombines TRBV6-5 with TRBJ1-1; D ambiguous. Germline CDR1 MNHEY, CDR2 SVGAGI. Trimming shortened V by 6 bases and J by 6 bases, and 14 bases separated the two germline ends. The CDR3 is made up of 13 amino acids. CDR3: CASRAGSGAEAFF. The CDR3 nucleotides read TGTGCCAGCAGGGCGGGATCTGGCGCTGAAGCTTTCTTT.

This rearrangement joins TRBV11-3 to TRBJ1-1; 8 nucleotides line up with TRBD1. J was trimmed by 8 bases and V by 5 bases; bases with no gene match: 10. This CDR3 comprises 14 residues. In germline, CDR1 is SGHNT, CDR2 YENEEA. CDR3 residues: CASSPRGDRPEAFF. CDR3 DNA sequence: TGTGCCAGCAGCCCTCGTGGGGACAGGCCAGAAGCTTTCTTT.

The CDR3 protein is CASSYRLAGVVEQYF. CDR3 DNA sequence: TGTGCCAGCAGCTACAGACTAGCGGGAGTGGTTGAGCAGTACTTC. This rearrangement joins TRBV7-2 to TRBJ2-7; 12 nucleotides line up with TRBD2. Germline loops: CDR1 SGHTA, CDR2 FQGNSA. CDR3 length: 15 residues. Trimming took 4 bases from V and 7 from J; bases not matched to a gene: 8.

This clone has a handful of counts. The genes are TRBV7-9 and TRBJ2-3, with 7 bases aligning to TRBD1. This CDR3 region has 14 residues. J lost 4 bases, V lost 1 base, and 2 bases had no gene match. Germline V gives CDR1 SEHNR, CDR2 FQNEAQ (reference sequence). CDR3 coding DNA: TGTGCCAGCAGCTTAGGACAGGGCCCAGATACGCAGTATTTT. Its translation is CASSLGQGPDTQYF.

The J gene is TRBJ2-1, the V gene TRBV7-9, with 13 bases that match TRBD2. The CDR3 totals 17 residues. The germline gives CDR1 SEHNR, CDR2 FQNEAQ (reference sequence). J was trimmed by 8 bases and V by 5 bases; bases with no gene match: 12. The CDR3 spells CASSGGLAGASVDEQFF. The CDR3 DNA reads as TGTGCCAGCAGCGGAGGACTAGCGGGAGCAAGTGTCGATGAGCAGTTCTTC. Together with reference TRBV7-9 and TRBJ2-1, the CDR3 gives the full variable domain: DTGVSQNPRHKITKRGQNVTFRCDPISEHNRLYWYRQTLGQGPEFLTYFQNEAQLEKSRLLSDRFSAERPKGSFSTLEIQRTEQGDSAMYLCASSGGLAGASVDEQFFGPGTRLTVL.

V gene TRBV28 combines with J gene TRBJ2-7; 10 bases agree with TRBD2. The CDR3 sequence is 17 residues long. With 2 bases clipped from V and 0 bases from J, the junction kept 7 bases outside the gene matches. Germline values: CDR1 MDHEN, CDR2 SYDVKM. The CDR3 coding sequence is TGTGCCAGCAGTTTAGGGATAGCGGGAGGACTCTCCTACGAGCAGTACTTC. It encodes CASSLGIAGGLSYEQYF.

The CDR3 DNA follows: TGTGCCAGCAGCTTAACTGGGGGCCAATACGAGCAGTACTTC. This encodes CASSLTGGQYEQYF. The J gene is TRBJ2-7, the V gene TRBV7-3; tentative D call: TRBD1 (6 bases). The length of the CDR3 is 14 residues. The germline V and J ends were trimmed by 0 bases and 4 bases, with 10 bases remaining between them. The V gene's germline CDR1 is SGHTA and CDR2 FQGTGA.

CDR3 protein: CASSAGLAGEETQYF. The CDR3 region has the DNA TGTGCCAGCAGCGCCGGACTAGCGGGAGAAGAGACCCAGTACTTC. This chain links TRBV7-9 with TRBJ2-5; 13 bases are a match to TRBD2. V trimming: 5 bases; J trimming: 3 bases; junction bases outside the gene matches: 3. The V gene's germline CDR1 is SEHNR and CDR2 FQNEAQ (reference sequence). This CDR3 comprises 15 residues.

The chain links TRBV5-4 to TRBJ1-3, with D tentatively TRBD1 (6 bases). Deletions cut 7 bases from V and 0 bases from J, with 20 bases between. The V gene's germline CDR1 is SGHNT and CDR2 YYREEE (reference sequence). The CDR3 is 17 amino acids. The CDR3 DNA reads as TGTGCCAGCCAGAGCGATCCGGGACACAGCTCTGGAAACACCATATATTTT. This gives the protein CASQSDPGHSSGNTIYF.

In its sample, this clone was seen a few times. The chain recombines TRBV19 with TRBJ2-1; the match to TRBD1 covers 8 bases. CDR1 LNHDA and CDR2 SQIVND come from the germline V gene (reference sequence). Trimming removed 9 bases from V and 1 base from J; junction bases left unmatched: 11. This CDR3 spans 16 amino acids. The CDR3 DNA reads TGTGCCAGCACGGCGCTAAACAGGGGGTCCTACAATGAGCAGTTCTTC. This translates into CASTALNRGSYNEQFF. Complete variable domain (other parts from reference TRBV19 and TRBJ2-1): DGGITQSPKYLFRKEGQNVTLSCEQNLNHDAMYWYRQDPGQGLRLIYYSQIVNDFQKGDIAEGYSVSREKKESFPLTVTSAQKNPTAFYLCASTALNRGSYNEQFFGPGTRLTVL.

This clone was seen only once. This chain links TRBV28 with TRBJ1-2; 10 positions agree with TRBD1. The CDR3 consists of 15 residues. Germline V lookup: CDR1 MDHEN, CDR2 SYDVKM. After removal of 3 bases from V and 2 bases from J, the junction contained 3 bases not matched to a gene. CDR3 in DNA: TGTGCCAGCAGTTTTGAGACAGGGGGCAACTATGGCTACACCTTC. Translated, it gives CASSFETGGNYGYTF.

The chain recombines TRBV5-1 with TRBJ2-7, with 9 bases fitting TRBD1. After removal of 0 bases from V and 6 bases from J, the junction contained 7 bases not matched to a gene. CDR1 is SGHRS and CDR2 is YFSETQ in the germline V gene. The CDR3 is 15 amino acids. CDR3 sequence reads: CASSLEGTGSGEQYF. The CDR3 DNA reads TGCGCCAGCAGCTTGGAGGGGACAGGGAGCGGCGAGCAGTACTTC. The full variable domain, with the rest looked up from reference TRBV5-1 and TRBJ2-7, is KAGVTQTPRYLIKTRGQQVTLSCSPISGHRSVSWYQQTPGQGLQFLFEYFSETQRNKGNFPGRFSGRQFSNSRSEMNVSTLELGDSALYLCASSLEGTGSGEQYFGPGTRLTVT.

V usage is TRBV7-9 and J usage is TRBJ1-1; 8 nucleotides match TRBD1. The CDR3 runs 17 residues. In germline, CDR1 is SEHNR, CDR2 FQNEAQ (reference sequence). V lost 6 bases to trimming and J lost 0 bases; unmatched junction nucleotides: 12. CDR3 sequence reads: CASRPGQGKVMNTEAFF. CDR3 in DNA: TGTGCCAGCAGGCCAGGACAGGGCAAAGTTATGAACACTGAAGCTTTCTTT.

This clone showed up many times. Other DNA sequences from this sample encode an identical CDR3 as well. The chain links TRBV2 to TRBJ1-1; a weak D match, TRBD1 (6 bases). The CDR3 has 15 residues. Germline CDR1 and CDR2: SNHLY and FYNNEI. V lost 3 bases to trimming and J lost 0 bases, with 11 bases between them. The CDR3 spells CASSDRGAMNTEAFF. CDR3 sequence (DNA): TGTGCCAGCAGTGACAGGGGAGCCATGAACACTGAAGCTTTCTTT.

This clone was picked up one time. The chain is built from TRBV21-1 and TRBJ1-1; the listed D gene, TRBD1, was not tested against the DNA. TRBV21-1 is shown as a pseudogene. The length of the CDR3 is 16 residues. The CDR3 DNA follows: TGTGCCAGCAGCACCGGACTGACAGGTAAGAACACTGAAGCTTTCTTT. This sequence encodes CASSTGLTGKNTEAFF.

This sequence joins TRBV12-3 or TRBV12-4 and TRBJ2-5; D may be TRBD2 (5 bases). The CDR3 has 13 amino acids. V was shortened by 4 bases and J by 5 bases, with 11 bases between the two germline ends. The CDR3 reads CASSWTRGETQYF. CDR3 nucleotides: TGTGCCAGCAGTTGGACTCGCGGCGAGACCCAGTACTTC.

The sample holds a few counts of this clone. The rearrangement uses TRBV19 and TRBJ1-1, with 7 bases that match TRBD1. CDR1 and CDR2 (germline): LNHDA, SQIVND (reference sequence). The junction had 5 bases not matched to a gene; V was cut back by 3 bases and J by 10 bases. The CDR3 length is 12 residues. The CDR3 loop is CASSISAGGAFF. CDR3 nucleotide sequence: TGTGCCAGTAGTATCTCGGCAGGGGGAGCTTTCTTT.

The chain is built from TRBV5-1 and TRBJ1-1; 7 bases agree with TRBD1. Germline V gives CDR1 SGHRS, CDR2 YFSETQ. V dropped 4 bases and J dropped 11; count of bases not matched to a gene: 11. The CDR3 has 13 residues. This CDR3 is CASSVAQGDSAFF. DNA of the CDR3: TGCGCCAGCAGCGTTGCCCAGGGGGATTCTGCTTTCTTT.

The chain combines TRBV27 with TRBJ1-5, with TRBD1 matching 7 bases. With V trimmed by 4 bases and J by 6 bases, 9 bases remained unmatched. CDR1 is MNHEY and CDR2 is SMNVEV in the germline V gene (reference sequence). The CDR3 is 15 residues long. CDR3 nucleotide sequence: TGTGCCAGCAGTTCGTCGGCAGGGGGTGGTCAGCCCCAGCATTTT. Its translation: CASSSSAGGGQPQHF.

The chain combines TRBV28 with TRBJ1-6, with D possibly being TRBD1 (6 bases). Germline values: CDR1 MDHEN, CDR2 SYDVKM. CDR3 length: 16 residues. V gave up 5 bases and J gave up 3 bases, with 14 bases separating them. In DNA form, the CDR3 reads TGTGCCAGCAGTCCACTGACAGGCGACTATAATTCACCCCTCCACTTT. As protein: CASSPLTGDYNSPLHF.

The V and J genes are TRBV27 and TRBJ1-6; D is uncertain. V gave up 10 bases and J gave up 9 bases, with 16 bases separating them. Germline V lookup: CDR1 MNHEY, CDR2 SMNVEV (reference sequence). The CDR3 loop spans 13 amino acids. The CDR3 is CATAQGGTSPLHF. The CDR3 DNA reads TGTGCCACAGCACAAGGCGGTACTTCACCCCTCCACTTT.

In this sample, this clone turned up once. The CDR3 protein is CASSLPQYRGPNEKLFF. In DNA, the CDR3 is TGTGCCAGCAGTTTACCGCAGTACAGGGGGCCTAATGAAAAACTGTTTTTT. V and J are TRBV28 and TRBJ1-4; 9 bases fit TRBD1. The germline CDR1 and CDR2 sequences are MDHEN and SYDVKM. J lost 3 bases, V lost 2 bases, and 7 bases had no gene match. The CDR3 loop spans 17 amino acids.

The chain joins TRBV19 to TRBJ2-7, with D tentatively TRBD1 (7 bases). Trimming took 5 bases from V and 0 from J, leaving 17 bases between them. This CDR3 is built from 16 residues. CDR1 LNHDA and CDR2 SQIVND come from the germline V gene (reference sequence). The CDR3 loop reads CASSSPRRDSSYEQYF. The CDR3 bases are TGTGCCAGTAGTTCACCTCGGCGGGACAGCTCCTACGAGCAGTACTTC.

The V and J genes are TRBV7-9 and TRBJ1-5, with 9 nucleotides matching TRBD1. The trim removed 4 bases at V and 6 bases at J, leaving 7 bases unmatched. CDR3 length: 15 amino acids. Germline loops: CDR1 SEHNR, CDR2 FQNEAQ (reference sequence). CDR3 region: CASSSAQGAVQPQHF. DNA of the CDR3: TGTGCCAGCAGCTCGGCACAGGGGGCCGTTCAGCCCCAGCATTTT.

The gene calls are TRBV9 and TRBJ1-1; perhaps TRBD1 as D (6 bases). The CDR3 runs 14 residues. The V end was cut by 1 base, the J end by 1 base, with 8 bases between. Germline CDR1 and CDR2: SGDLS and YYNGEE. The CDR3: CASSVQGTNTEAFF. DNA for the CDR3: TGTGCCAGCAGCGTACAGGGGACGAACACTGAAGCTTTCTTT.